Listed below are T cell receptor beta chains from one sample, sequenced in a study of cytomegalovirus exposure and HLA in healthy donors. Sequenced by immunoSEQ multiplex PCR; TCRdb stores in-frame clones only, minus some. The sample has fewer than 120,000 clones; approximately 84% are singletons. Sequencing used PBMCs. These receptor sequences come from a man between 35 and 55 years old in good health and CMV-seronegative. The conserved cysteine and the conserved F or W are not part of the CDR3 here. Fields, in order: V gene, CDR3 protein.

v_gene: TRBV5-1
CDR3aa: ASSRGQNREKLF

v_gene: TRBV4-1
CDR3aa: ASSPDTGGISYGYT

v_gene: TRBV5-1
CDR3aa: ASSLVGAGTDTQY

v_gene: TRBV7-9
CDR3aa: ASSLQGEPHGYT

v_gene: TRBV4-1
CDR3aa: ASSQEDGGTGSEKLF

v_gene: TRBV4-1
CDR3aa: ASSEGEGSSYNSPLH

v_gene: TRBV6-5
CDR3aa: ASSYSQYQETQY

v_gene: TRBV28
CDR3aa: ASTRRGRDTEAF

v_gene: TRBV5-4
CDR3aa: ASSLRQGEAF

v_gene: TRBV6-6
CDR3aa: ASGGGDGNQPQH

v_gene: TRBV7-9
CDR3aa: ASSSGTANQPQH

v_gene: TRBV5-6
CDR3aa: ASSFTDGGGYT

v_gene: TRBV19
CDR3aa: ASSMVQGRRNTEAF

v_gene: TRBV30
CDR3aa: AWVDRGEQF

v_gene: TRBV7-9
CDR3aa: ASSRLGLYNEQF

v_gene: TRBV19
CDR3aa: ASSISSTQPQH

v_gene: TRBV15
CDR3aa: ATSIGRLAKNIQY

v_gene: TRBV9
CDR3aa: ASSVVGGESPLH

v_gene: TRBV28
CDR3aa: ATQGYGDQPQH

v_gene: TRBV7-2
CDR3aa: ASSRGGGPETQY

v_gene: TRBV5-5
CDR3aa: ASSSQTWRSYEQY

v_gene: TRBV5-6
CDR3aa: ASSLDTENTEAF

v_gene: TRBV11-3
CDR3aa: ASSPGGPDNEQF

v_gene: TRBV15
CDR3aa: ATSRDFLQGLNTEAF

v_gene: TRBV5-4
CDR3aa: ASSLSGYGYT

v_gene: TRBV7-9
CDR3aa: ASSLNKNTEAF

v_gene: TRBV28
CDR3aa: ASSLRVMNTEAF

v_gene: TRBV30
CDR3aa: AWSPRANTQY

v_gene: TRBV7-9
CDR3aa: ASSLPDRYSPLH

v_gene: TRBV6-1
CDR3aa: ASSVRTEETQY

v_gene: TRBV27
CDR3aa: ASSSRLAGGPYYEQF